This TCR beta chain was sequenced for a study of T cells in Graves' hyperthyroidism and ophthalmopathy. The CDR3 is 13 residues long. V shed 3 bases and J shed 4 bases, with 9 bases lying between them. Authors of the study amplified TCR beta CDR3 regions from RNA transcripts. The TCR CDR3 was amplified in a first-round RT-PCR using the HTBI primer set. TCRdb re-derived calls from the multiplex PCR reads in MiXCR, one entry per CDR3 protein. The sample records some 510,000 distinct CDR3 sequences, less than 25% being singletons. Graves' hyperthyroidism qualified as stable when ophthalmopathy did not progress within 18 months.

This TCR derives from a young man with Graves' hyperthyroidism. This chain uses TRBV12-3 or TRBV12-4 with TRBJ1-2, with unresolved D. The specimen sequenced was blood. For the CDR3, the DNA is TGTGCCAGCAGTTTTGGCATTCTCTATGGCTACACCTTC. It is translated as CASSFGILYGYTF.